These T cell receptor beta chains were read from a single sample in a study of T cells in Graves' hyperthyroidism and ophthalmopathy. One entry per CDR3 protein, called by TCRdb with MiXCR from the multiplex PCR reads. The sample holds about 640,000 distinct CDR3 sequences, 13% to 15% seen once. Sequencing used blood. The receptors stem from a woman between 50 and 59 years old with Graves' ophthalmopathy. Each CDR3 is given with its conserved first and last residue. The D gene is left open where the match is weak. The size entry is marked missing in some rows and otherwise reads once, few, many or a size class.

.	TRBJ2-1	16	TRBD1	TRBV6-1	TGTGCCAGCAGTAGAAGGGACAGGGGGTGGGAAAGTGAGCAGTTCTTC	CASSRRDRGWESEQFF
once	TRBJ2-1	15	.	TRBV7-8	TGTGCCAGCAGCTTAGCGTTGCCGGGGGCCAATGAGCAGTTCTTC	CASSLALPGANEQFF
.	TRBJ2-6	16	.	TRBV9	TGTGCCAGCAGCCTCAGAGACTTGAATGGGGCCAACGTCCTGACTTTC	CASSLRDLNGANVLTF
few	TRBJ2-2	17	TRBD2	TRBV27	TGTGCCAGCAGTTTTTCTGGCGGGAGGTCTAACACCGGGGAGCTGTTTTTT	CASSFSGGRSNTGELFF
.	TRBJ2-2	18	TRBD2	TRBV6-2/TRBV6-3	TGTGCCAGCAGCCGGAACACCGGACTAGCGGGACTCACCGGGGAGCTGTTTTTT	CASSRNTGLAGLTGELFF
few	TRBJ2-7	13	.	TRBV7-9	TGTGCCAGCAGCCCCCTGGGGTATCACGAGCAGTACTTC	CASSPLGYHEQYF
.	TRBJ2-6	16	.	TRBV28	TGTGCCAGCGAGGGCAGAGTGGTGACTGGGGCCAACGTCCTGACTTTC	CASEGRVVTGANVLTF
many	TRBJ2-2	14	.	TRBV7-3	TGTGCCAGCAGCTTAAGCCCGGGGACGGGGGAGCTGTTTTTT	CASSLSPGTGELFF
few	TRBJ2-1	12	.	TRBV6-4	TGTGCCAGCAGTGAGAACAACAATGAGCAGTTCTTC	CASSENNNEQFF
many	TRBJ2-2	14	TRBD2	TRBV20-1	TGCAGTGCTAGAGATCCAGCGGGAGGGGGGGAGCTGTTTTTT	CSARDPAGGGELFF
.	TRBJ1-4	13	TRBD1	TRBV6-1	TGTGCCAGCACGACAGGGGGAATTGAAAAACTGTTTTTT	CASTTGGIEKLFF
.	TRBJ2-2	12	.	TRBV3-1	TGTGCCAGCAGCCAGCGTAGAGGGGAGCTGTTTTTT	CASSQRRGELFF
many	TRBJ1-1	13	.	TRBV7-2	TGTGCCAGCAGCCAAACAGCGAACACTGAAGCTTTCTTT	CASSQTANTEAFF
few	TRBJ2-6	15	.	TRBV9	TGTGCCAGCAGCGTAGGGGGTACTGGGGCCAACGTCCTGACTTTC	CASSVGGTGANVLTF
many	TRBJ2-1	13	.	TRBV2	TGTGCCAGCAGTCCAGAACGGCAGTATGAGCAGTTCTTC	CASSPERQYEQFF